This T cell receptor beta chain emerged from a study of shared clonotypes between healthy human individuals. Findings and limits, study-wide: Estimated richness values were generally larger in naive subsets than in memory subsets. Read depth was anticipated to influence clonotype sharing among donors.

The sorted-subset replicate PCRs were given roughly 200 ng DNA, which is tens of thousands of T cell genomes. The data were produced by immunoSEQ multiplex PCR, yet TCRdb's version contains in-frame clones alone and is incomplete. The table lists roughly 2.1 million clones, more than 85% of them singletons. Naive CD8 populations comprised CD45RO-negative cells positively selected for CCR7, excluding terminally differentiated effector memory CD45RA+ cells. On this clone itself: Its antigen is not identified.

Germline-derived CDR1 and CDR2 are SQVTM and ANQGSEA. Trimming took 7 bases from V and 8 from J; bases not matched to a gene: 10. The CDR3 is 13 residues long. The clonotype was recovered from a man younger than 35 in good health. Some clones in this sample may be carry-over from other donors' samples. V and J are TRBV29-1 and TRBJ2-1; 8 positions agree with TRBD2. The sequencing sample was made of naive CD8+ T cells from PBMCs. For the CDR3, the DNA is TGCAGCGAGGGTAGCGGGATCCTCGATGAGCAGTTCTTC. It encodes CSEGSGILDEQFF.